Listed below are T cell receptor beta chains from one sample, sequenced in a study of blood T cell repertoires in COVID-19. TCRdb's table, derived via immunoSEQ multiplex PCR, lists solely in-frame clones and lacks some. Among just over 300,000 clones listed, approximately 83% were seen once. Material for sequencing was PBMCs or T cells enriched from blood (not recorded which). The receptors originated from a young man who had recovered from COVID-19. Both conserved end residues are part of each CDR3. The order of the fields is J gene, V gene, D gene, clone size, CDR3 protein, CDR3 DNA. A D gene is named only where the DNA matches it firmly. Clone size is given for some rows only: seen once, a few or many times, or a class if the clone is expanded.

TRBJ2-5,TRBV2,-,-,CASSSGGLTQYF,TGTGCCAGCAGCTCCGGGGGGCTGACCCAGTACTTC
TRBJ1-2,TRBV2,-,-,CASSEDSAFYGYTF,TGTGCCAGCAGTGAGGACAGCGCGTTCTATGGCTACACCTTC
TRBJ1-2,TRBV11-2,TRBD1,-,CASSFPRQGLRDGYTF,TGTGCCAGCAGCTTTCCCCGACAGGGGTTGAGGGATGGCTACACCTTC
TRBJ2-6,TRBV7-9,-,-,CASSLSSGANVLTF,TGTGCCAGCAGCCTATCCTCTGGGGCCAACGTCCTGACTTTC
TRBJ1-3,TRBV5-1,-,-,CASSLDVGVLSGNTIYF,TGCGCCAGCAGCCTAGACGTCGGGGTACTCTCTGGAAACACCATATATTTT
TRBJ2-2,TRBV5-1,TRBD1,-,CASSPGDRGNTGELFF,TGCGCCAGCAGCCCAGGGGACAGGGGAAACACCGGGGAGCTGTTTTTT
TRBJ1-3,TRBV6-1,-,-,CASSEVDIGNTIYF,TGTGCCAGCAGTGAAGTGGACATTGGAAACACCATATATTTT
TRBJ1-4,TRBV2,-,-,CASTFTTNEKLFF,TGTGCCAGCACGTTTACAACTAATGAAAAACTGTTTTTT
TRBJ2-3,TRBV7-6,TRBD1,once,CASSYLGTGGTDTQYF,TGTGCCAGCAGCTACTTGGGGACAGGGGGCACAGATACGCAGTATTTT
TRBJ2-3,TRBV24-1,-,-,CATSEASVQYF,TGTGCCACCAGTGAGGCTAGCGTTCAGTATTTT
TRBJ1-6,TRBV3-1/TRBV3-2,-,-,CASSHARGDNSPLHF,TGTGCCAGCAGCCATGCCCGGGGGGATAATTCACCCCTCCACTTT
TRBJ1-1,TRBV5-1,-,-,CASSWGGGANTEAFF,TGCGCCAGCAGCTGGGGTGGAGGAGCCAACACTGAAGCTTTCTTT
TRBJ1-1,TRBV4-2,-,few,CASSQDSGVEAFF,TGTGCCAGCAGCCAAGATTCAGGGGTCGAAGCTTTCTTT
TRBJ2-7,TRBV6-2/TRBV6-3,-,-,CASSRPSHSYEQYF,TGTGCCAGCAGCCGCCCTTCACATTCCTACGAGCAGTACTTC
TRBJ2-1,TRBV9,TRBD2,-,CASSPHGGTYNEQFF,TGTGCCAGCAGCCCACACGGGGGGACCTACAATGAGCAGTTCTTC
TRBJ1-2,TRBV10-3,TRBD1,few,CAIRRDRDSDGYTF,TGTGCCATCAGGAGGGACAGGGATTCTGATGGCTACACCTTC
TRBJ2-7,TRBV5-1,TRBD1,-,CASSWGTGYEQYF,TGCGCCAGCAGCTGGGGGACAGGTTACGAGCAGTACTTC
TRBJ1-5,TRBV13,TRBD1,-,CASSSQGANQPQHF,TGTGCCAGCAGCTCACAGGGGGCAAATCAGCCCCAGCATTTT
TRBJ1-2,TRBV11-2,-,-,CASSRGTDFYGYTF,TGTGCCAGCAGCCGCGGGACCGACTTCTATGGCTACACCTTC
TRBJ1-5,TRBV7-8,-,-,CASSSTSRQVTNQPQHF,TGTGCCAGCAGCTCGACGTCCAGACAGGTTACCAATCAGCCCCAGCATTTT
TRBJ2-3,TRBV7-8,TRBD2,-,CASSPNGGALTDTQYF,TGTGCCAGCAGCCCGAACGGGGGGGCCTTGACAGATACGCAGTATTTT
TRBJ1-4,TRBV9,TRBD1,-,CASSVTGGTNEKLFF,TGTGCCAGCAGCGTAACAGGGGGAACTAATGAAAAACTGTTTTTT
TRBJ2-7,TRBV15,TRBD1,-,CATSREGGGYEQYF,TGTGCCACCAGCAGAGAAGGGGGCGGGTACGAGCAGTACTTC
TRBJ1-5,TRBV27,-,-,CASSLVRAWNQPQHF,TGTGCCAGCAGTTTAGTCCGAGCATGGAATCAGCCCCAGCATTTT
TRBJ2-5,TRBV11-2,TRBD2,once,CASTPGRAETQYF,TGTGCCAGCACCCCCGGGAGGGCAGAGACCCAGTACTTC
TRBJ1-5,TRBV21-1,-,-,CASSMGQGETNQPQHF,TGTGCCAGCAGCATGGGACAGGGGGAAACAAATCAGCCCCAGCATTTT
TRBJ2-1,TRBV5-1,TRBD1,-,CASRSGTGPGEQFF,TGCGCCAGCAGATCCGGGACAGGCCCTGGTGAGCAGTTCTTC